Listed below are T cell receptor beta chains from one sample, sequenced in a study of cytomegalovirus exposure and HLA in healthy donors. Profiling relied on immunoSEQ multiplex PCR, and the TCRdb table lists in-frame clones only, not all of them. The sample records some 180,000 clones, more than 85% being singletons. Material for sequencing was PBMCs. These TCRs come from a girl less than two years old in good health and CMV-seronegative. Each CDR3 is given with its conserved first and last residue. The D gene is left open where the match is weak. The size entry is marked missing in some rows and otherwise reads once, few, many or a size class.

abundance: NA
v_gene: TRBV19
j_gene: TRBJ2-7
d_gene: TRBD1
CDR3nt: TGTGCCAGTAGCTTGCAGGGGGACGAGGGTTACGAGCAGTACTTC
CDR3aa: CASSLQGDEGYEQYF

abundance: NA
v_gene: TRBV6-5
j_gene: TRBJ1-1
d_gene: NA
CDR3nt: TGTGCCAGCAGTTACTCCCCAACAGGTTTTAGAGCTTTCTTT
CDR3aa: CASSYSPTGFRAFF

abundance: NA
v_gene: TRBV5-3
j_gene: TRBJ2-7
d_gene: TRBD2
CDR3nt: TGTGCCAGAAGCCCGGAAAAGCGGGAGGGCCGGGAGCAGTACTTC
CDR3aa: CARSPEKREGREQYF

abundance: NA
v_gene: TRBV18
j_gene: TRBJ2-3
d_gene: NA
CDR3nt: TGTGCCAGCTCACCGAATCAGGGGTTGGCGAATACGCAGTATTTT
CDR3aa: CASSPNQGLANTQYF

abundance: once
v_gene: TRBV6-5
j_gene: TRBJ2-7
d_gene: NA
CDR3nt: TGTGCCAGCAGCGCGACCGGGGGGCCCTACGAGCAGTACTTC
CDR3aa: CASSATGGPYEQYF

abundance: NA
v_gene: TRBV6-1
j_gene: TRBJ1-1
d_gene: NA
CDR3nt: TGTGCCAGCAGAGCAGGGGTGAACACTGAAGCTTTCTTT
CDR3aa: CASRAGVNTEAFF

abundance: NA
v_gene: TRBV11-2
j_gene: TRBJ2-3
d_gene: TRBD2
CDR3nt: TGTGCCAGCAGCTTAGGTAGCGGGGGGGCTGGTACAGATACGCAGTATTTT
CDR3aa: CASSLGSGGAGTDTQYF

abundance: NA
v_gene: TRBV6-5
j_gene: TRBJ1-3
d_gene: NA
CDR3nt: TGTGCCAGCAGTTACTCAGGGGGCTCTGGAAACACCATATATTTT
CDR3aa: CASSYSGGSGNTIYF

abundance: NA
v_gene: TRBV27
j_gene: TRBJ2-3
d_gene: TRBD2
CDR3nt: TGTGCCAGCAGTTTGATACTAGCGGGAGATACGCAGTATTTT
CDR3aa: CASSLILAGDTQYF

abundance: NA
v_gene: TRBV6-1
j_gene: TRBJ2-1
d_gene: TRBD2
CDR3nt: TGTGCCAGCAGTGAGGGACTAGCGCCCCTAGGGGGGTACAATGAGCAGTTCTTC
CDR3aa: CASSEGLAPLGGYNEQFF

abundance: once
v_gene: TRBV28
j_gene: TRBJ1-5
d_gene: TRBD1
CDR3nt: TGTGCCAGCAGTCAAGGACAGGGGCGACAGCCCCAGCATTTT
CDR3aa: CASSQGQGRQPQHF

abundance: NA
v_gene: TRBV29-1
j_gene: TRBJ2-7
d_gene: TRBD2
CDR3nt: TGCAGCGTCCCCGGGCGGGGGGCGGGGGAGCAGTACTTC
CDR3aa: CSVPGRGAGEQYF

abundance: NA
v_gene: TRBV11-2
j_gene: TRBJ2-7
d_gene: NA
CDR3nt: TGTGCCAGCAGCTTAGCTGCAGGAATCATCCACTACGAGCAGTACTTC
CDR3aa: CASSLAAGIIHYEQYF

abundance: NA
v_gene: TRBV28
j_gene: TRBJ2-7
d_gene: NA
CDR3nt: TGTGCCAGCAGTTTAACAGGGAACGAGCAGTACTTC
CDR3aa: CASSLTGNEQYF

abundance: NA
v_gene: TRBV4-3
j_gene: TRBJ1-3
d_gene: NA
CDR3nt: TGCGCCAGCAGCCAAGATCCGGCGGACTCTGGAAACACCATATATTTT
CDR3aa: CASSQDPADSGNTIYF

abundance: NA
v_gene: TRBV5-8
j_gene: TRBJ1-5
d_gene: NA
CDR3nt: TGTGCCAGCAGCCGTGGCAACATTGATAATCAGCCCCAGCATTTT
CDR3aa: CASSRGNIDNQPQHF

abundance: NA
v_gene: TRBV9
j_gene: TRBJ1-3
d_gene: NA
CDR3nt: TGTGCCAGCAGCGTAGAGGGGCGCTCTGGAAACACCATATATTTT
CDR3aa: CASSVEGRSGNTIYF

abundance: NA
v_gene: TRBV5-5
j_gene: TRBJ2-3
d_gene: TRBD2
CDR3nt: TGTGCCAGCAGCCGGCGGGAGGGGGTCACAGATACGCAGTATTTT
CDR3aa: CASSRREGVTDTQYF

abundance: NA
v_gene: TRBV18
j_gene: TRBJ2-5
d_gene: TRBD2
CDR3nt: TGTGCCAGCTCACGACTACTAGCGGGAGTAAGAGAGACCCAGTACTTC
CDR3aa: CASSRLLAGVRETQYF

abundance: NA
v_gene: TRBV11-3
j_gene: TRBJ2-1
d_gene: TRBD2
CDR3nt: TGTGCCAGCAGCCTCGCTAGCGGGAGGGCCTTGGATGAGCAGTTCTTC
CDR3aa: CASSLASGRALDEQFF

abundance: once
v_gene: TRBV5-4
j_gene: TRBJ2-3
d_gene: NA
CDR3nt: TGTGCCAGCAGCAGAGGCGAGCGGAGCACAGATACGCAGTATTTT
CDR3aa: CASSRGERSTDTQYF

abundance: NA
v_gene: TRBV6-4
j_gene: TRBJ2-1
d_gene: TRBD2
CDR3nt: TGTGCCAGCAGTGATAGCGGGAGGGCCGCCAATGAGCAGTTCTTC
CDR3aa: CASSDSGRAANEQFF

abundance: NA
v_gene: TRBV6-1
j_gene: TRBJ2-3
d_gene: TRBD2
CDR3nt: TGTGCCAGCAGTGGGACTAGCGGGGGCACAGATACGCAGTATTTT
CDR3aa: CASSGTSGGTDTQYF

abundance: NA
v_gene: TRBV7-9
j_gene: TRBJ1-1
d_gene: NA
CDR3nt: TGTGCCAGCAGCTGGGGGGAAACTGAAGCTTTCTTT
CDR3aa: CASSWGETEAFF

abundance: once
v_gene: TRBV11-1
j_gene: TRBJ2-3
d_gene: TRBD2
CDR3nt: TGTGCCAGCAGCTTAGCCAACCGCGGGAGGGGTGTAAACACAGATACGCAGTATTTT
CDR3aa: CASSLANRGRGVNTDTQYF

abundance: NA
v_gene: TRBV9
j_gene: TRBJ2-7
d_gene: TRBD1
CDR3nt: TGTGCCAGCAGCGTAGCTCCACAGGGGGCCTACGAGCAGTACTTC
CDR3aa: CASSVAPQGAYEQYF

abundance: NA
v_gene: TRBV5-6
j_gene: TRBJ1-2
d_gene: NA
CDR3nt: TGTGCCAGCAGCTTGGTGGCAGGGAGGGTTATGATCGATGGCTACACCTTC
CDR3aa: CASSLVAGRVMIDGYTF

abundance: NA
v_gene: TRBV4-2
j_gene: TRBJ2-7
d_gene: NA
CDR3nt: TGTGCCAGCAGCCAAGGGTGGGGTTCGACAGAGACTTTCTCCTACGAGCAGTACTTC
CDR3aa: CASSQGWGSTETFSYEQYF

abundance: once
v_gene: TRBV18
j_gene: TRBJ1-6
d_gene: TRBD1
CDR3nt: TGTGCCAGCTCACCGGGACAGGGGTATAATTCACCCCTCCACTTT
CDR3aa: CASSPGQGYNSPLHF

abundance: once
v_gene: TRBV6-5
j_gene: TRBJ1-2
d_gene: TRBD1
CDR3nt: TGTGCCAGCAGTTACTCGACAGGGAACTATGGCTACACCTTC
CDR3aa: CASSYSTGNYGYTF

abundance: NA
v_gene: TRBV19
j_gene: TRBJ2-2
d_gene: TRBD2
CDR3nt: TGTGCCAGTGGGGGGGACCGATACACCGGGGAGCTGTTTTTT
CDR3aa: CASGGDRYTGELFF

abundance: NA
v_gene: TRBV6-4
j_gene: TRBJ2-3
d_gene: NA
CDR3nt: TGTGCCAGCAGCCTAGGTGGGGGGAGCACAGATACGCAGTATTTT
CDR3aa: CASSLGGGSTDTQYF

abundance: NA
v_gene: TRBV7-9
j_gene: TRBJ1-2
d_gene: TRBD1
CDR3nt: TGTGCCAGCAGCTCATACGGGACAGGGAATGACTATGGCTACACCTTC
CDR3aa: CASSSYGTGNDYGYTF

abundance: NA
v_gene: TRBV5-1
j_gene: TRBJ2-7
d_gene: TRBD2
CDR3nt: TGCGCCAGCAGCCAATTCTCACCTGCAAGGACTAGTTGGGTTACCTACGAGCAGTACTTC
CDR3aa: CASSQFSPARTSWVTYEQYF

abundance: few
v_gene: TRBV7-3
j_gene: TRBJ2-1
d_gene: NA
CDR3nt: TGTGCCAGCAGCTTATCGGGCGGGGGCAAGTATGAGCAGTTCTTC
CDR3aa: CASSLSGGGKYEQFF

abundance: NA
v_gene: TRBV6-6
j_gene: TRBJ2-7
d_gene: NA
CDR3nt: TGTGCCAGCAGCCTCCCTGGACATTTCTACGAGCAGTACTTC
CDR3aa: CASSLPGHFYEQYF

abundance: NA
v_gene: TRBV5-4
j_gene: TRBJ2-1
d_gene: TRBD1
CDR3nt: TGTGCCAGCAGCACGACAGGGGGTGAGCAGTTCTTC
CDR3aa: CASSTTGGEQFF

abundance: NA
v_gene: TRBV7-2
j_gene: TRBJ1-5
d_gene: NA
CDR3nt: TGTGCCAGCAGCTTAGACGCGGGCAGGGCGGGGCAGCCCCAGCATTTT
CDR3aa: CASSLDAGRAGQPQHF

abundance: NA
v_gene: TRBV15
j_gene: TRBJ1-5
d_gene: TRBD1
CDR3nt: TGTGCCACCAGCAGAGATCGCAGGGGGAATCAGCCCCAGCATTTT
CDR3aa: CATSRDRRGNQPQHF

abundance: NA
v_gene: TRBV6-5
j_gene: TRBJ1-2
d_gene: TRBD1
CDR3nt: TGTGCCAGCAGTTTCACAGGGGGAAACTATGGCTACACCTTC
CDR3aa: CASSFTGGNYGYTF

abundance: few
v_gene: TRBV12-5
j_gene: TRBJ2-1
d_gene: NA
CDR3nt: TGTGCTAGTGGGAACGCGGGCAGCTACAATGAGCAGTTCTTC
CDR3aa: CASGNAGSYNEQFF

abundance: NA
v_gene: TRBV4-2
j_gene: TRBJ2-1
d_gene: TRBD2
CDR3nt: TGTGCCAGCAGCCAAGTTGGGCTAGCGGGGTACAATGAGCAGTTCTTC
CDR3aa: CASSQVGLAGYNEQFF

abundance: NA
v_gene: TRBV10-3
j_gene: TRBJ2-7
d_gene: NA
CDR3nt: TGTGCCATCAGTGATTTCACCCGCGGACAGACTAACGAGCAGTACTTC
CDR3aa: CAISDFTRGQTNEQYF

abundance: once
v_gene: TRBV6-1
j_gene: TRBJ1-1
d_gene: NA
CDR3nt: TGTGCCAGCAGCCCCCGAACTGTGAACACTGAAGCTTTCTTT
CDR3aa: CASSPRTVNTEAFF

abundance: NA
v_gene: TRBV28
j_gene: TRBJ1-1
d_gene: TRBD1
CDR3nt: TGTGCCAGCAGTCCGGGACAGATGAACACTGAAGCTTTCTTT
CDR3aa: CASSPGQMNTEAFF

abundance: few
v_gene: TRBV7-3
j_gene: TRBJ2-1
d_gene: TRBD2
CDR3nt: TGTGCCAGCAGCTGGACTAGCGGGGGAGGCAATGAGCAGTTCTTC
CDR3aa: CASSWTSGGGNEQFF

abundance: NA
v_gene: TRBV7-6
j_gene: TRBJ2-3
d_gene: NA
CDR3nt: TGTGCCAGCAGCTTAAGCGGGGTGGGGGGCGCAGTCGGAGATACGCAGTATTTT
CDR3aa: CASSLSGVGGAVGDTQYF

abundance: NA
v_gene: TRBV4-1
j_gene: TRBJ1-2
d_gene: NA
CDR3nt: TGCGCCAGCAGCCAAGGTCAGGGAACGGGCTACACCTTC
CDR3aa: CASSQGQGTGYTF

abundance: once
v_gene: TRBV27
j_gene: TRBJ1-3
d_gene: TRBD1
CDR3nt: TGTGCCAACCCCTCCCCAGGGGGTTTCGGAAACACCATATATTTT
CDR3aa: CANPSPGGFGNTIYF

abundance: NA
v_gene: TRBV5-1
j_gene: TRBJ1-3
d_gene: TRBD1
CDR3nt: TGCGCCAGCAGCTCCGGACAGGGCCTCTCTGGAAACACCATATATTTT
CDR3aa: CASSSGQGLSGNTIYF